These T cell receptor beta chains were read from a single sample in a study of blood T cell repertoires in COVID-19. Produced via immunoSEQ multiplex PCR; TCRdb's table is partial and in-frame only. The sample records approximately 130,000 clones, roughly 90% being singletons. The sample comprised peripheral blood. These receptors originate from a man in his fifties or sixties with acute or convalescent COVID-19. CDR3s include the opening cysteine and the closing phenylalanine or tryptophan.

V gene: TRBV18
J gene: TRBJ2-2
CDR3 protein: CASSPPGGYTGELFF

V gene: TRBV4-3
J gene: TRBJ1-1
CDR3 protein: CASSRHRGLTEAFF

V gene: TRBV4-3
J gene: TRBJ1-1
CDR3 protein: CASSPSDRGTEAFF

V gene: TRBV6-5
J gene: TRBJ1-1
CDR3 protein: CASSYDRGLEAFF

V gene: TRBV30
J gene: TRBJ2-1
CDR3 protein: CAWTRFNEQFF

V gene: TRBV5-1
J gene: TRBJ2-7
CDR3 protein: CASSLAGGSYEQYF

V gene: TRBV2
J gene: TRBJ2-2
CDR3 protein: CASRTGIGELFF

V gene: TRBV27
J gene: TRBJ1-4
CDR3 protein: CASGRQGFPEKLFF

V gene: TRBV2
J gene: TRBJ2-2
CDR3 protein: CASSLKRTSGSTGELFF

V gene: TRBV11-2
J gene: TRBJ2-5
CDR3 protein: CASSFRPRETETQYF

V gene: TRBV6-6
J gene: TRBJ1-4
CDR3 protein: CASQRTPRGEKLFF

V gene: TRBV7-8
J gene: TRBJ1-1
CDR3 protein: CASSPGERNTEAFF

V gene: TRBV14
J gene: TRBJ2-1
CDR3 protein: CASSQALRSGEQFF

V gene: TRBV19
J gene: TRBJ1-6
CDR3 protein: CASSRIRGILNSPLHF

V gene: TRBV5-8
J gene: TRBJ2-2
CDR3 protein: CASSSGTRNTGELFF

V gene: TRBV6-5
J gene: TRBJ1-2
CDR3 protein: CATHPRTDRNYGYTF

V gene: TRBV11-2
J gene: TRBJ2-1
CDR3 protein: CASSLLAGGPGEQFF

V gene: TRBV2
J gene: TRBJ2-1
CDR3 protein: CASSEIRSYNEQFF

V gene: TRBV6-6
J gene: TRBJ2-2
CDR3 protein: CASSRGQGASNTGELFF

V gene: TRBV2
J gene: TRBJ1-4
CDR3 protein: CASREDRSNEKLFF

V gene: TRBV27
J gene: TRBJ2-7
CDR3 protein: CASSTNDRGAEQYF

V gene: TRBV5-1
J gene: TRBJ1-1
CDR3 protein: CASSLAGGRMNTEAFF

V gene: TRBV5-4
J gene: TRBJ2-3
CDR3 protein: CASSLWGRADTQYF

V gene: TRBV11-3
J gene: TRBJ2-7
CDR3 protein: CASSAGTGVGEQYF

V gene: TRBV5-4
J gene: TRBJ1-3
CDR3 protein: CASSLRGSGNTIYF

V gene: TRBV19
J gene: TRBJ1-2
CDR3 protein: CASSIVSVSAGFYGYTF

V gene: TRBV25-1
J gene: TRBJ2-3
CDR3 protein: CASSAGTDTQYF

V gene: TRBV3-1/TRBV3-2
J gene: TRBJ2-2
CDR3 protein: CASSQEGLADTGELFF

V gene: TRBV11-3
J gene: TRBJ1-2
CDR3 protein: CASSLRGLYGYTF

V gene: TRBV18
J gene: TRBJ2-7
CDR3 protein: CASSPGRRNDEQYF

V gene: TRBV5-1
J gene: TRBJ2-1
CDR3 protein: CASSFPGGGYNEQFF

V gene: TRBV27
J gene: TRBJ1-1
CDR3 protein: CASAPFSGSMNTEAFF

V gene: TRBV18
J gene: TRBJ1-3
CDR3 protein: CASSPGQGNTIYF

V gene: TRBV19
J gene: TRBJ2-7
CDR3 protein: CASRGLTSGTHEQYF

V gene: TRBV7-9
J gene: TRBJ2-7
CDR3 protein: CASSLYQGSYYEQYF

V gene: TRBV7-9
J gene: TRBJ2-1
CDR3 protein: CASSSGTSGRINEQFF

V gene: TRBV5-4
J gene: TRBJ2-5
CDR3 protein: CASSLAGGGGETQYF

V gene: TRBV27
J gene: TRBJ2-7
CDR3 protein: CASSPPGLVPHEQYF